The TCR beta chain described here comes from a study of T cell clonotyping in hematopoietic cell transplantation. The CDR3 runs to 16 residues. Trimming stripped 3 bases from V and 6 bases from J, with 20 bases between. CDR1 is LGHNA and CDR2 is YNFKEQ in the germline V gene. Using immunoSEQ multiplex PCR, the repertoire was profiled, and TCRdb retains in-frame clones only, with some absent. The sample includes 20,000 to 25,000 clones, almost 90% seen only once; the top ten take around 3.6%. The time point is: recipient sample about 28 days before transplant, after cytoreduction. This rearrangement joins TRBV4-2 to TRBJ1-1; weak D call: TRBD1 (5 bases). The specimen comprised peripheral blood mononuclear cells, sampled before stem cell transplant. The sequence derives from a man aged 18 to 30 with biphenotypic leukemia. Some clones in this sample may be carry-over from other donors' samples. The chain's CDR3 is CASSHLTDSRGSEAFF. The CDR3 DNA reads TGTGCCAGCAGCCATCTTACAGACAGCCGGGGATCTGAAGCTTTCTTT.